What follows are 2 T cell receptor beta chains derived from one specimen sequenced in a study of T cells in women clearing cervical HPV infection. TCRdb's table, derived via immunoSEQ multiplex PCR, lists solely in-frame clones and lacks some. Reported are tens of thousands of clones; the ten largest clones contain approximately 1%. Input material: blood buffy coat. The receptors were sampled from a woman aged 18-70 years with a cervical HPV16 infection that either progressed to CIN3+ or cleared (not recorded which).

As concerns this clone: The read stops 3 residues short of the end of the CDR3; the missing end is completed from the germline J gene. V gene TRBV2 combines with J gene TRBJ1-1, with TRBD1 matching over 7 bases. This CDR3 spans 12 amino acids. Looked up from germline, CDR1 is SNHLY and CDR2 is FYNNEI. The CDR3 here is CASSATGAKAFF. CDR3 DNA, as far as it was read: TGTGCCAGCAGTGCAACAGGGGCTAAA.

Turning to this clone: Read data end 3 residues before the CDR3 end; the end is taken from the germline J gene. The rearrangement joins TRBV7-9 to TRBJ1-2; D is perhaps TRBD1 (5 bases). From germline, CDR1 is SEHNR and CDR2 FQNEAQ (reference sequence). The CDR3 spans 15 residues. The CDR3 sequence: CASSFYGGADNDYTF. Incomplete CDR3 DNA: TGTGCCAGCAGCTTTTACGGCGGGGCCGACAATGAC.